This is a list of T cell receptor beta chains from one sample in a study of beta chain features in type 1 diabetes. Sequencing used immunoSEQ multiplex PCR; TCRdb keeps in-frame clones, though not all of them. In the table there are 160,000 or so clones, approximately 10% of which are singletons. The specimen sequenced was central memory CD4+ T cells from blood. These receptors came from a woman younger than 45 with type 1 diabetes. Both conserved end residues are part of each CDR3. Each record gives: clone size, D gene, J gene, V gene, CDR3 DNA, CDR3 protein. A D gene is named only where the DNA matches it firmly. The size entry is marked missing in some rows and otherwise reads once, few, many or a size class.

- TRBD2 TRBJ2-3 TRBV29-1 TGCAGCGTTGAAGCTCACGGGATAGCGGGTGCCTCAAGAGCAGATACGCAGTATTTT CSVEAHGIAGASRADTQYF
few - TRBJ2-7 TRBV7-9 TGTGCCAGCAGCTTAGCGGGGGGCGAGCAGTACTTC CASSLAGGEQYF
few TRBD1 TRBJ1-3 TRBV18 TGTGCCAGCTCACCCACAGGGGAACCTGGAAACACCATATATTTT CASSPTGEPGNTIYF
few - TRBJ2-1 TRBV4-1 TGCGCCAGCAGCCAAGATCCCGGGGTGGATGAGCAGTTCTTC CASSQDPGVDEQFF
- TRBD2 TRBJ2-7 TRBV27 TGTGCCAGCAGTCCCGCTTTTCTAGCGGGTGAATCTGAGTACTTC CASSPAFLAGESEYF
- - TRBJ1-5 TRBV30 TGTGCCTGGAGTGTATGGGGGGGCAATCAGCCCCAGCATTTT CAWSVWGGNQPQHF
- TRBD1 TRBJ2-7 TRBV5-1 TGCGCCAGCAGCGGGGGACAGAGCTCCTACGAGCAGTACTTC CASSGGQSSYEQYF
- - TRBJ2-1 TRBV7-2 TGTGCCAGCAGCTTAGTTTCTAGTAGCGCGAGCTCCTACAATGAGCAGTTCTTC CASSLVSSSASSYNEQFF
few - TRBJ1-1 TRBV10-3 TGTGCCAGCAGTTTTAGGAGGGGTCTAAGGAGGATGAACACTGAAGCTTTCTTT CASSFRRGLRRMNTEAFF
few TRBD2 TRBJ2-7 TRBV7-2 TGTGCCAGCAGCTCTAATGGACTAGGTATTTACTACGAGCAGTACTTC CASSSNGLGIYYEQYF
few TRBD2 TRBJ2-3 TRBV4-1 TGCGCCAGCAGCCAAGACCCGCTAGCGGGAGTCACAGATACGCAGTATTTT CASSQDPLAGVTDTQYF
few - TRBJ1-5 TRBV23-1 TGCGCCAGCGCGGACATGGGGTGTCAGCCCCAGCATTTT CASADMGCQPQHF
- - TRBJ2-1 TRBV9 TGTGCCAGCAGCGTATTGGCAGGGTCCAATGAGCAGTTCTTC CASSVLAGSNEQFF
- TRBD2 TRBJ2-1 TRBV5-4 TGTGCCAGCAGCTTGGTAGGCGGGGGAGAGCAGTTCTTC CASSLVGGGEQFF
- TRBD2 TRBJ2-3 TRBV18 TGTGCCAGCTCACCCCTGACTAGCGACACAGATACGCAGTATTTT CASSPLTSDTDTQYF
few - TRBJ2-2 TRBV7-9 TGTGCCAGCAGGTTGAACCGGGATAACACCGGGGAGCTGTTTTTT CASRLNRDNTGELFF
- - TRBJ2-7 TRBV30 TGTGCCTGGACACATAGGAGGAACGAGCAGTACTTC CAWTHRRNEQYF
- - TRBJ2-2 TRBV28 TGTGCCAGCAGGGCTGGCAATCCCGGGGAGCTGTTTTTT CASRAGNPGELFF
few - TRBJ2-5 TRBV2 TGTGCCAGCAGTGGTCTCAGCGGACAAGAGACCCAGTACTTC CASSGLSGQETQYF
few - TRBJ1-1 TRBV29-1 TGCAGCGTTGACCCCGGGTCGAACACTGAAGCTTTCTTT CSVDPGSNTEAFF
few - TRBJ2-7 TRBV5-1 TGCGCCAGCAGCTTGGGAACGGGAGTACGGGGCGAGCAGTACTTC CASSLGTGVRGEQYF
few TRBD1 TRBJ2-7 TRBV7-9 TGTGCCAGCAGCACGCCAGACAGGGGGACCTACGAGCAGTACTTC CASSTPDRGTYEQYF
few - TRBJ2-1 TRBV2 TGTGCCAGCAGTGAACAACTTACCTACAATGAGCAGTTCTTC CASSEQLTYNEQFF
- TRBD1 TRBJ2-7 TRBV28 TGTGCCAGCAGTTTCCCGGACAGGGACTACGAGCAGTACTTC CASSFPDRDYEQYF
- - TRBJ2-3 TRBV7-2 TGTGCCAGCAGCTTATATCGCGGTAGCACAGATACGCAGTATTTT CASSLYRGSTDTQYF
few - TRBJ1-2 TRBV5-1 TGCGCCAGCAGCTTGGACGGACAGAGTGGCTACACCTTC CASSLDGQSGYTF
few TRBD2 TRBJ2-5 TRBV28 TGTGCCAGCACCTTGGGACTAGCGGGAGGAATCCAGTACTTC CASTLGLAGGIQYF
few TRBD1 TRBJ1-3 TRBV6-5 TGTGCCAGCAGTTACAGGGGGCACGGAAACACCATATATTTT CASSYRGHGNTIYF
few - TRBJ1-4 TRBV18 TGTGCCAGCTCGGCAAACTATGCAACTAATGAAAAACTGTTTTTT CASSANYATNEKLFF
- TRBD2 TRBJ2-1 TRBV9 TGTGCCAGCTCCCCAGAGCTTAGCGGGTACAATGAGCAGTTCTTC CASSPELSGYNEQFF
few TRBD1 TRBJ1-2 TRBV2 TGTGCCAGCCTTCGACAGGGCGGCTATGGCTACACCTTC CASLRQGGYGYTF
few TRBD2 TRBJ2-3 TRBV6-1 TGTGCCAGCAGTGACGGACTAGCCGGGACAGATACGCAGTATTTT CASSDGLAGTDTQYF
few - TRBJ2-7 TRBV7-4 TGTGCCAGCAGCACTTCAAGTTACGAGCAGTACTTC CASSTSSYEQYF
few TRBD2 TRBJ2-5 TRBV5-1 TGCGCCAGCAGCTTGGGACTAGCGCGGCAAGAGACCCAGTACTTC CASSLGLARQETQYF
- - TRBJ2-4 TRBV30 TGTGCCTGGAGAAGGTTCCCGGGAGAGCCTCAAGTAGCCAAAAACATTCAGTACTTC CAWRRFPGEPQVAKNIQYF
- TRBD1 TRBJ1-1 TRBV10-3 TGTGCCATCAGGTCCGGGACAGGGGGCTGGAACACTGAAGCTTTCTTT CAIRSGTGGWNTEAFF
few TRBD2 TRBJ2-7 TRBV6-5 TGTGCCAGCAGTTGGTCTAGCGGGAAAACTCACTACGAGCAGTACTTC CASSWSSGKTHYEQYF
few - TRBJ2-1 TRBV14 TGTGCCAGCAGCCAAGCCAGTGCCTACAATGAGCAGTTCTTC CASSQASAYNEQFF
- - TRBJ1-2 TRBV5-4 TGTGCCAGCAGCCCCCCGGCCGGAACAGGGGGCTACACCTTC CASSPPAGTGGYTF
few - TRBJ2-2 TRBV5-6 TGTGCCAGCCAGGGAGGGGGTCACACCGGGGAGCTGTTTTTT CASQGGGHTGELFF
many - TRBJ2-7 TRBV15 TGTGCCACCAGCAGAGGCGCGACCTACGAGCAGTACTTC CATSRGATYEQYF
- - TRBJ2-3 TRBV9 TGTGCCAGCAGCCCCAGCGGGCAGGGTAATTTTGATACGCAGTATTTT CASSPSGQGNFDTQYF
- TRBD1 TRBJ1-1 TRBV7-9 TGTGCCAGCAGCTCCTGGCCGGACAGGGGGAAGGCTGAAGCTTTCTTT CASSSWPDRGKAEAFF
- TRBD1 TRBJ2-5 TRBV6-4 TGTGCCAGCAGTGCTCGACAGGGTGAGACCCAGTACTTC CASSARQGETQYF
- TRBD2 TRBJ2-1 TRBV5-6 TGTGCCAGCAGCACGAGGACTAGCGGGAGGGCCTTGAATGAGCAGTTCTTC CASSTRTSGRALNEQFF
- - TRBJ2-4 TRBV11-3 TGTGCCAGCGCCGACAGGTTCAAAAACATTCAGTACTTC CASADRFKNIQYF
few - TRBJ1-1 TRBV6-5 TGTGCCAGCAGTTGGAACAGGGACACTGAAGCTTTCTTT CASSWNRDTEAFF
few TRBD1 TRBJ1-5 TRBV6-5 TGTGCCAGCAGCCGAACAGGGGTGGGGAATCAGCCCCAGCATTTT CASSRTGVGNQPQHF
- - TRBJ2-1 TRBV7-8 TGTGCCAGCAGCTTAGTCACCCCCTCGGGGGCGGGAGCCTCCTACAATGAGCAGTTCTTC CASSLVTPSGAGASYNEQFF
few TRBD2 TRBJ2-1 TRBV10-3 TGTGCCATCAGTGGGTACTCAACTAGCGGGAGCGCTGGTGAGCAGTTCTTC CAISGYSTSGSAGEQFF
few - TRBJ2-1 TRBV6-5 TGTGCCAGCACCCTCTTAACGGGAGACCACAATGAGCAGTTCTTC CASTLLTGDHNEQFF
few TRBD2 TRBJ2-1 TRBV9 TGTGCCAGCAGCGTAACCCAAGGACTAGCGGGTAGAAATGAGCAGTTCTTC CASSVTQGLAGRNEQFF
few - TRBJ1-2 TRBV7-2 TGTGCCAGCAGCTTAGATCCAGTTAGCCCCTATGGCTACACCTTC CASSLDPVSPYGYTF